The 6 T cell receptor beta chains below come from one sample, sequenced in a study of shared clonotypes between healthy human individuals. Produced via immunoSEQ multiplex PCR; TCRdb's table is partial and in-frame only. The table has around 2,000,000 clones, just over 90% seen once. Terminally differentiated effector memory CD45RA+ cells were excluded by CCR7 positive selection of CD45RO-negative cells. The sequenced material came from naive CD8+ T cells from PBMCs. The receptors here all came from a man aged 18 to 35 in good health. Some clones in this sample may be carry-over from other donors' samples.

This clone occurred a few times. The chain combines TRBV6-1 with TRBJ1-4, with TRBD1 as a possible D gene (5 bases). The germline CDR1 and CDR2 sequences are MNHNS and SASEGT. The CDR3 runs to 15 residues. V gave up 0 bases and J gave up 4 bases, with 9 bases separating them. The CDR3 sequence: CASSEAGQVNEKLFF. The CDR3 DNA reads as TGTGCCAGCAGTGAAGCGGGGCAAGTTAATGAAAAACTGTTTTTT.

The CDR3 DNA sequence: TGTGCCAGCAGCCACGGGGGAAGCACAGATACGCAGTATTTT. Amino acid sequence: CASSHGGSTDTQYF. The J gene is TRBJ2-3, the V gene TRBV5-8, with D possibly being TRBD2 (6 bases). Germline V gives CDR1 SGHTS, CDR2 YDEGEE. This CDR3 spans 14 amino acids. Trimming removed 4 bases at V and 0 bases at J, with 9 bases between.

As to this clone: Other DNA sequences in this sample translate to the same CDR3. V is TRBV4-3 and J is TRBJ2-1; D is tentatively TRBD1 or TRBD2 (5 bases each). Between the trimmed V and J ends, which lost 1 base and 7 bases, there was a span of 14 bases. Germline-derived CDR1 and CDR2 are LGHNA and YSLEER. This CDR3 is 15 amino acids long. The CDR3 is CASSQGLGEGNEQFF. Here the CDR3 DNA reads TGCGCCAGCAGCCAAGGTTTGGGAGAGGGGAATGAGCAGTTCTTC.

CDR3 nucleotides: TGTGCCAGCTCACCACCGGATCACCTCTACGAGCAGTACTTC. It encodes CASSPPDHLYEQYF. The V call is TRBV18, the J call TRBJ2-7; no firm D call. The length of the CDR3 is 14 residues. V lost 0 bases, J lost 3 bases, and 9 bases lay in between. Germline assignment: CDR1 KGHSH and CDR2 LQKENI.

This clone has just one count. The J gene is TRBJ2-7, the V gene TRBV4-1; 7 bases match TRBD2. The CDR3 has 15 residues. Germline CDR1 reads MGHRA; CDR2 reads YSYEKL. Trimming removed 4 bases from V and 0 bases from J; junction bases left unmatched: 6. The CDR3 spells CASSRSLALSYEQYF. The CDR3 region has the DNA TGCGCCAGCAGCCGGTCACTAGCGCTCTCCTACGAGCAGTACTTC.

For this clone: Other nucleotide sequences in the sample specify the same CDR3. J is TRBJ1-5 and V is TRBV27, with 8 bases aligning to TRBD1. Germline CDR1 reads MNHEY; CDR2 reads SMNVEV (reference sequence). The CDR3 is made up of 14 amino acids. The junction had 3 bases not matched to a gene; V was cut back by 2 bases and J by 6 bases. CDR3 region: CASSLGQGLQPQHF. Here the CDR3 DNA reads TGTGCCAGCAGTTTAGGACAGGGACTTCAGCCCCAGCATTTT.